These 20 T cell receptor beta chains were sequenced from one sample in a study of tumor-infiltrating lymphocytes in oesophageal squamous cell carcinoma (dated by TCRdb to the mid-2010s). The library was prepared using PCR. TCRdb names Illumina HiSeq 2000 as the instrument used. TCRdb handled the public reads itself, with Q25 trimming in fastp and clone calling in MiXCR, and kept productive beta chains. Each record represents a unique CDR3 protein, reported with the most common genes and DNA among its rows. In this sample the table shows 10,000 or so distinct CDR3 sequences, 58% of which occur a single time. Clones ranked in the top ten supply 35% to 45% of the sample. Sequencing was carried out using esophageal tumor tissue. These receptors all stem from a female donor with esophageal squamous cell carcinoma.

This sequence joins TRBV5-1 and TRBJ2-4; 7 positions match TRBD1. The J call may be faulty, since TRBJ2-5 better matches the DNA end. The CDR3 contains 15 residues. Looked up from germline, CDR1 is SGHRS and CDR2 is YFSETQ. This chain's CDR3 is CASSSTGIGQETQYF. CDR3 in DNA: TGCGCCAGCAGCTCGACAGGGATCGGGCAAGAGACCCAGTACTTC.

The CDR3 DNA sequence: TGTGCCACCAGTGACCCGACGGGGCGCTTCAATCAGCCCCAGCATTTT. Translated, it gives CATSDPTGRFNQPQHF. This rearrangement joins TRBV24-1 to TRBJ1-5; D might be TRBD1 (5 bases). Germline CDR1 and CDR2: KGHDR and SFDVKD. The CDR3 consists of 16 residues. The ends were cut back, 4 bases at V and 3 bases at J, with 15 bases in the middle.

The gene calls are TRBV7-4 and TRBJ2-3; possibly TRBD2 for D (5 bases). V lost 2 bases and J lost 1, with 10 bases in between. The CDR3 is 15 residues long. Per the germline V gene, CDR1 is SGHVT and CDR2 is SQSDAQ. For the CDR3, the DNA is TGTGCCAGCAGCTTACCTGAGGGAGGCACAGATACGCAGTATTTT. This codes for CASSLPEGGTDTQYF.

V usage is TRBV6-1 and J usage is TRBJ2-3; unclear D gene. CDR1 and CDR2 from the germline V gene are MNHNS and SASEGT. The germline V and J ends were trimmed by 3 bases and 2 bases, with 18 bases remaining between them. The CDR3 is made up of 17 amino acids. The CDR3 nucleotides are TGTGCCAGCAGTGATAGAGGCGGCGGAGACCTCACAGATACGCAGTATTTT. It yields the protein CASSDRGGGDLTDTQYF.

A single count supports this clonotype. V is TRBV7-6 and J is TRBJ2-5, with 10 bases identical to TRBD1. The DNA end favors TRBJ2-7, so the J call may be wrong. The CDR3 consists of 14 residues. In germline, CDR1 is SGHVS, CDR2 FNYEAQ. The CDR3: CASSRGQGSDEQYF. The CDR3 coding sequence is TGTGCCAGCAGCCGGGGACAGGGGTCCGACGAGCAGTACTTC.

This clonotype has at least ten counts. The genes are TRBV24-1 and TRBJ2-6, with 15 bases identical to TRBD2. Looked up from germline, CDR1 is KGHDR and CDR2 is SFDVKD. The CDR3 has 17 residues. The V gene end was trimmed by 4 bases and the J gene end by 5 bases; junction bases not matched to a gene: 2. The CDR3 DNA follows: TGTGCCACCAGTGAAGGACTAGCGGGGGGGTGGGCCAACGTCCTGACTTTC. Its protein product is CATSEGLAGGWANVLTF.

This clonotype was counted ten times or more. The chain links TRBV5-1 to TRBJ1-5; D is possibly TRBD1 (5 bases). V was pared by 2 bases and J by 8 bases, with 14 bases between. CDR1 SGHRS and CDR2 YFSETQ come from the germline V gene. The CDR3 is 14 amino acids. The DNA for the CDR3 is TGCGCCAGCAGCTTCGGCGGTACGGGGGAGCCCCAGCATTTT. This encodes CASSFGGTGEPQHF.

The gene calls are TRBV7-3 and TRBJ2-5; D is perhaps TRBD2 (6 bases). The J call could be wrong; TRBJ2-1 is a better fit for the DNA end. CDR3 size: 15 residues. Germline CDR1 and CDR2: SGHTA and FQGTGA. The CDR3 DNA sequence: TGTGCCAGCAGCTTACTAGCGTTCTCCTACAATGAGCAGTTCTTC. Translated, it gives CASSLLAFSYNEQFF.

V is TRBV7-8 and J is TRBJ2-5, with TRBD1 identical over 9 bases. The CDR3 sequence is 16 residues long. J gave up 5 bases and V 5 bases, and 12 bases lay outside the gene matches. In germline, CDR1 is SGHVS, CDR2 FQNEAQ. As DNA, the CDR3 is TGTGCCAGCAGCCCCGCCGGGACAGGGTTTTTGGAGACCCAGTACTTC. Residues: CASSPAGTGFLETQYF.

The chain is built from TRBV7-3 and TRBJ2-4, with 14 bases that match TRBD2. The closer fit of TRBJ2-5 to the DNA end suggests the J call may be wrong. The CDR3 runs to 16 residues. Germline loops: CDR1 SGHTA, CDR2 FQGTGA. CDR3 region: CASSLGTSGGGETQYF. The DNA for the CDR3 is TGTGCCAGCAGCTTAGGGACTAGCGGGGGAGGGGAGACCCAGTACTTC.

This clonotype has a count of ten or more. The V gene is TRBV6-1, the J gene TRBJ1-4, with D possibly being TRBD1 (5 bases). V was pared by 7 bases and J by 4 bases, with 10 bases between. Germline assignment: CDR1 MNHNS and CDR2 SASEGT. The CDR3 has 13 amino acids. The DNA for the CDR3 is TGTGCCAGCACAGAGACAGTTAATGAAAAACTGTTTTTT. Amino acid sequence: CASTETVNEKLFF.

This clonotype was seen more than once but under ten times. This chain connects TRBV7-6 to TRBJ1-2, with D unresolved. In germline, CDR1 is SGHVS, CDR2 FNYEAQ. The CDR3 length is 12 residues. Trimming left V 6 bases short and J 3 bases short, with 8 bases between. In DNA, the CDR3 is TGTGCCAGCAGGGTAGACTACTATGGCTACACCTTC. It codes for CASRVDYYGYTF.

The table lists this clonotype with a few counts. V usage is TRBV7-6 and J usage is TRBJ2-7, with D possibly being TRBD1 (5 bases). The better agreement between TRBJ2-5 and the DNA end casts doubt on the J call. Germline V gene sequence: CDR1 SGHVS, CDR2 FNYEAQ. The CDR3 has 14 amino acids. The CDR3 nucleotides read TGTGCCAGCAGCTTACGGCAGGGACAAGAGACCCAGTACTTC. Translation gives CASSLRQGQETQYF.

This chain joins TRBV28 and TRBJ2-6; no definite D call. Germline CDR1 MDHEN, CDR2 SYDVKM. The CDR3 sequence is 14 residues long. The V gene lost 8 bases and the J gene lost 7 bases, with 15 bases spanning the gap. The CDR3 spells CASLGSNTANVLTF. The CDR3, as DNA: TGTGCCAGCTTGGGTTCTAATACAGCCAACGTCCTGACTTTC.

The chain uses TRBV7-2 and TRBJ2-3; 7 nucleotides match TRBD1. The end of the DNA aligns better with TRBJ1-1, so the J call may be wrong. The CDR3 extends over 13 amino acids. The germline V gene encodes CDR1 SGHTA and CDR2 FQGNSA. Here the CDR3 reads CASSSDRATEAFF. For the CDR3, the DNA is TGTGCCAGCAGCTCCGACAGGGCCACTGAAGCTTTCTTT.

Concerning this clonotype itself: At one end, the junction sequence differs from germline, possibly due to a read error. The CDR3 coding sequence is TGCGGGACAGGCGGGAAGACCCAGTACTTC. Translation gives CGTGGKTQYF. The gene calls are TRBV7-6 and TRBJ2-5, with 8 bases identical to TRBD1. The germline gives CDR1 SGHVS, CDR2 FNYEAQ. The CDR3 spans 10 residues.

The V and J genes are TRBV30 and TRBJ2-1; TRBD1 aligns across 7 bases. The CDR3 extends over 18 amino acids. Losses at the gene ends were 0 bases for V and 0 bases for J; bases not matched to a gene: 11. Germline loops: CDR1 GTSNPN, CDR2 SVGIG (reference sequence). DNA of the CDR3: TGTGCCTGGAGTGTACGTTCCAAAGGGGGCCTCTCCTACAATGAGCAGTTCTTC. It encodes CAWSVRSKGGLSYNEQFF.

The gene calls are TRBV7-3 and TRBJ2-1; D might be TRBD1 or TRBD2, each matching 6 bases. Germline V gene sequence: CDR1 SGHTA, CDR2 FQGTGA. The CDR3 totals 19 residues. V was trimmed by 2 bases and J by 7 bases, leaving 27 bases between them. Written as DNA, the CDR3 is TGTGCCAGCAGCTTAGGCCCCCACGAGGGGGAGGCTCGATGGAATGAGCAGTTCTTC. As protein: CASSLGPHEGEARWNEQFF.

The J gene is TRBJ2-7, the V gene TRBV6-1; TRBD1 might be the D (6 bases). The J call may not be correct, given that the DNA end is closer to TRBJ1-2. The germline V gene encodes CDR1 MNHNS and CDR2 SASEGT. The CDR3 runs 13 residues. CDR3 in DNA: TGTGCCAGCAGAAGACAGGCCGCAGGTGGCTACACCTTC. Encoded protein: CASRRQAAGGYTF.

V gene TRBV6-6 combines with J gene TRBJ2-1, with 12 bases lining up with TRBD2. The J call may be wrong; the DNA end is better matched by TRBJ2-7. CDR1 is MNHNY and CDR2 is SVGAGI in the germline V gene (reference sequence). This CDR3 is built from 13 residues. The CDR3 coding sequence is TGTGCCAGCAGTGAGAGACTAGCGGGAGCGCAGTACTTC. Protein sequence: CASSERLAGAQYF.